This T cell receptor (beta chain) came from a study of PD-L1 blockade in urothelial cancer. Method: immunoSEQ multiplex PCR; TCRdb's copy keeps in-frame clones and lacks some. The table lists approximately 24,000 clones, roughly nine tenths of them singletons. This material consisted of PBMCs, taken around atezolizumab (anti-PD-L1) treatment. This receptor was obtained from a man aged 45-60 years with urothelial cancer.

CDR3 amino acids: CASSSRQGPTDTQYF. In DNA form, the CDR3 reads TGTGCCAGCTCAAGCAGACAGGGACCCACAGATACGCAGTATTTT. The V call is TRBV18, the J call TRBJ2-3, with 7 bases matching TRBD1. V shed 5 bases, J shed 2 bases, and the junction held 7 bases outside the gene matches. This CDR3 region has 15 residues. Germline V CDR1 and CDR2: KGHSH, LQKENI.